What follows are 21 T cell receptor beta chains derived from one specimen sequenced in a study of Ad26.COV2.S vaccination and SARS-CoV-2 variants. Treatment denoted: around 19 received Ad26.COV2.S at low or high dose, single or two shots; a few received placebo; per-sample allocation not given. Day 63 after the first vaccine or placebo injection was the time point for sampling. Assay used: immunoSEQ multiplex PCR; TCRdb lists only in-frame clones, some missing. The sample yields 300,000 to 500,000 clones, about 88% seen once. This specimen was peripheral blood, taken in a trial of Ad26.COV2.S vaccine versus placebo. The receptors shown here come from a person aged 18-65 years who received the Ad26.COV2.S COVID-19 vaccine or a placebo.

V is TRBV10-2 and J is TRBJ2-1, with 14 bases fitting TRBD2. Germline CDR1 WSHSY, CDR2 SAAADI. Trimming took 1 base from V and 9 from J; bases not matched to a gene: 5. The CDR3 has 16 amino acids. CDR3 in DNA: TGCGCCAGCAGTGAGTGGGGGACTAGCGGGGGATTTGAGCAGTTCTTC. It translates to CASSEWGTSGGFEQFF.

This chain connects TRBV5-1 to TRBJ1-1; D is ambiguous. The germline CDR1 and CDR2 sequences are SGHRS and YFSETQ. The ends were cut back, 0 bases at V and 5 bases at J, with 11 bases in the middle. The CDR3 spans 14 residues. The CDR3 region is CASSLEGFSTEAFF. The CDR3 nucleotides read TGCGCCAGCAGCTTGGAAGGGTTTTCGACTGAAGCTTTCTTT.

The chain links TRBV10-1 to TRBJ2-1; 10 bases line up with TRBD2. The V gene's germline CDR1 is WNHNN and CDR2 SYGVQD (reference sequence). The CDR3 extends over 15 amino acids. Trimming took 1 base from V and 10 from J; bases not matched to a gene: 7. This CDR3 reads CASSELVAGGIEQFF. As DNA, the CDR3 is TGCGCCAGCAGTGAGTTAGTAGCGGGGGGTATCGAGCAGTTCTTC.

V and J are TRBV5-3 and TRBJ2-7; 7 bases are shared with TRBD1. TRBV5-3 carries the ORF label, with uncertain function. This CDR3 spans 14 amino acids. After removal of 4 bases from V and 3 bases from J, the junction contained 7 bases not matched to a gene. This CDR3 is CARSHDRDGYEQYF. The CDR3 nucleotides are TGTGCCAGAAGCCATGACAGGGACGGCTACGAGCAGTACTTC.

The chain carries TRBV24-1 and TRBJ2-1, with 7 positions matching TRBD1. V was pared by 4 bases and J by 13 bases, with 9 bases of the junction left unmatched. The germline CDR1 and CDR2 sequences are KGHDR and SFDVKD. The CDR3 length is 13 residues. The CDR3 bases are TGTGCCACCAGTGACGACAACAGGGGAAGACAGTTCTTC. It codes for CATSDDNRGRQFF.

The gene calls are TRBV7-9 and TRBJ2-3; the match to TRBD2 covers 9 bases. CDR1 and CDR2 (germline): SEHNR, FQNEAQ (reference sequence). The CDR3 extends over 15 amino acids. V lost 2 bases, J lost 2 bases, and 2 bases stayed unmatched. The CDR3 sequence is CASSLLAGFTDTQYF. The CDR3 nucleotides read TGTGCCAGCAGCTTACTAGCGGGGTTCACAGATACGCAGTATTTT. The variable domain in full, with the rest retrieved from reference TRBV7-9 and TRBJ2-3, is DTGVSQNPRHKITKRGQNVTFRCDPISEHNRLYWYRQTLGQGPEFLTYFQNEAQLEKSRLLSDRFSAERPKGSFSTLEIQRTEQGDSAMYLCASSLLAGFTDTQYFGPGTRLTVL.

The rearrangement uses TRBV7-9 and TRBJ1-1; TRBD1 matches at 8 bases. V lost 4 bases, J lost 1 base, and 14 bases stayed unmatched. The CDR3 totals 18 residues. Germline lookup yields CDR1 SEHNR and CDR2 FQNEAQ (reference sequence). The CDR3 nucleotides are TGTGCCAGCAGCTCACCCTTGGACAGGGAGAAAAGGAACACTGAAGCTTTCTTT. The encoded protein is CASSSPLDREKRNTEAFF. Full variable domain (missing parts from reference TRBV7-9 and TRBJ1-1): DTGVSQNPRHKITKRGQNVTFRCDPISEHNRLYWYRQTLGQGPEFLTYFQNEAQLEKSRLLSDRFSAERPKGSFSTLEIQRTEQGDSAMYLCASSSPLDREKRNTEAFFGQGTRLTVV.

With respect to this clone: This specimen includes other DNA sequences encoding the same CDR3. V and J are TRBV28 and TRBJ1-2; no reliable D call. CDR1 MDHEN and CDR2 SYDVKM come from the germline V gene. The CDR3 sequence is 12 residues long. The V and J ends lost 3 bases and 0 bases respectively, with 2 bases between them. DNA of the CDR3: TGTGCCAGCAGTTTGACTAACTATGGCTACACCTTC. Translating gives CASSLTNYGYTF.

The chain joins TRBV5-5 to TRBJ1-2; D unclear. Germline V gene data show CDR1 as SGHKS and CDR2 as YYEKEE (reference sequence). The CDR3 is 16 amino acids. Trimming took off 0 bases at V and 1 base at J, with 13 bases between the two ends. CDR3 amino acids: CASSLDIIPSNYGYTF. CDR3 sequence (DNA): TGTGCCAGCAGCTTGGACATTATCCCTAGTAACTATGGCTACACCTTC.

This chain links TRBV6-6 with TRBJ2-3; tentatively, D is TRBD1 or TRBD2 (6 bases each). This CDR3 contains 10 residues. Germline CDR1 is MNHNY and CDR2 is SVGAGI (reference sequence). Deletions cut 8 bases from V and 14 bases from J, with 14 bases between. CDR3 nucleotide sequence: TGTGCCAGCGGGGGCGGGATATCGTATTTT. Translated: CASGGGISYF.

The chain uses TRBV27 and TRBJ2-5; D is perhaps TRBD1 or TRBD2 (5 bases each). V gave up 3 bases and J gave up 5 bases, with 16 bases separating them. Germline assignment: CDR1 MNHEY and CDR2 SMNVEV (reference sequence). The CDR3 totals 15 residues. CDR3 loop: CASSLGRTGRETQYF. In DNA form, the CDR3 reads TGTGCCAGCAGTTTGGGACGGACCGGGCGGGAGACCCAGTACTTC.

This chain connects TRBV7-9 to TRBJ2-3; D perhaps matches TRBD2 (6 bases). Trimming removed 6 bases at V and 1 base at J, with 17 bases between. Looked up from germline, CDR1 is SEHNR and CDR2 is FQNEAQ (reference sequence). The CDR3 length is 16 residues. The CDR3 DNA follows: TGTGCCAGCAGTCACACGGGAGTCGGGGGCACAGATACGCAGTATTTT. It translates to CASSHTGVGGTDTQYF.

The chain combines TRBV6-6 with TRBJ2-1; tentatively, D is TRBD2 (6 bases). Germline V CDR1 and CDR2: MNHNY, SVGAGI (reference sequence). V lost 4 bases and J 10 bases, leaving 8 bases between the germline ends. The CDR3 sequence is 11 residues long. The CDR3 bases are TGTGCCAGCAGTTCGCTAGCGGAGCAGTTCTTC. Amino acid sequence: CASSSLAEQFF.

About this clone itself: This same CDR3 is encoded by further DNA sequences in the sample. The V call is TRBV11-2, the J call TRBJ2-5; 9 bases line up with TRBD1. Germline CDR1 and CDR2: SGHAT and FQNNGV. V lost 5 bases to trimming and J lost 4 bases; unmatched junction nucleotides: 2. This CDR3 contains 13 residues. CDR3 residues: CASSLDRGETQYF. The CDR3 DNA follows: TGTGCCAGCAGCCTGGACAGGGGAGAGACCCAGTACTTC.

The chain employs TRBV7-6 and TRBJ1-1, with a possible D match to TRBD1 (6 bases). The CDR3 loop spans 16 amino acids. Per germline, CDR1 SGHVS and CDR2 FNYEAQ. Between the trimmed V and J ends, which lost 5 bases and 4 bases, there was a span of 20 bases. CDR3 residues: CASSPGSTGTFTEAFF. CDR3 nucleotides: TGTGCCAGCAGCCCCGGGTCAACCGGGACATTCACTGAAGCTTTCTTT.

The chain combines TRBV27 with TRBJ1-5; 7 nucleotides line up with TRBD1. V was pared by 4 bases and J by 8 bases, with 8 bases of the junction left unmatched. The germline V gene encodes CDR1 MNHEY and CDR2 SMNVEV (reference sequence). CDR3 length equals 14 residues. Written as DNA, the CDR3 is TGTGCCAGCAGTTCGGGACAGCCGCTCAAGCCCCAGCATTTT. It encodes CASSSGQPLKPQHF.

This clone was counted only a few times. This chain uses TRBV2 with TRBJ2-2; D is possibly TRBD1 (7 bases). There are 13 residues in the CDR3. Germline CDR1 SNHLY, CDR2 FYNNEI. The V gene lost 9 bases and the J gene lost 4 bases, with 12 bases spanning the gap. The CDR3 reads CARAGQPTGELFF. The CDR3 bases are TGTGCCAGGGCGGGACAGCCCACCGGGGAGCTGTTTTTT.

The chain carries TRBV5-4 and TRBJ1-2; D not resolved. The length of the CDR3 is 13 residues. V was shortened by 0 bases and J by 8 bases, with 11 bases between the two germline ends. Germline V lookup: CDR1 SGHNT, CDR2 YYREEE (reference sequence). DNA of the CDR3: TGTGCCAGCAGCTTGGCCTTACTAGAAGGCTACACCTTC. Its translation is CASSLALLEGYTF.

The chain uses TRBV5-4 and TRBJ1-4; weak D call: TRBD1 (5 bases). The length of the CDR3 is 15 residues. The V gene lost 3 bases and the J gene lost 6 bases, with 15 bases spanning the gap. Germline CDR1 reads SGHNT; CDR2 reads YYREEE (reference sequence). The CDR3 DNA is TGTGCCAGCAGCTCACCCGATGGGGGTCATGAAAAACTGTTTTTT. It yields the protein CASSSPDGGHEKLFF. Using reference TRBV5-4 and TRBJ1-4 for the parts outside the CDR3, the full variable domain is ETGVTQSPTHLIKTRGQQVTLRCSSQSGHNTVSWYQQALGQGPQFIFQYYREEENGRGNFPPRFSGLQFPNYSSELNVNALELDDSALYLCASSSPDGGHEKLFFGSGTQLSVL.

This chain uses TRBV11-2 with TRBJ1-2; D might be TRBD1 (5 bases). The V and J ends lost 5 bases and 5 bases respectively, with 12 bases between them. The CDR3 spans 13 residues. The germline V gene encodes CDR1 SGHAT and CDR2 FQNNGV. The DNA for the CDR3 is TGTGCCAGCAGCCTGGGACTGAGTTATGGCTACACCTTC. The encoded protein is CASSLGLSYGYTF.

This clone was seen just once. This chain joins TRBV14 and TRBJ1-1, with D hard to call. The CDR3 runs to 13 residues. V was cut by 3 bases and J by 6 bases, with 11 bases left in between. The V gene's germline CDR1 is SGHDN and CDR2 FVKESK. The CDR3 is CASSHGLRPEAFF. DNA of the CDR3: TGTGCCAGCAGCCATGGTCTCCGTCCTGAAGCTTTCTTT. Full variable domain (rest looked up from reference TRBV14 and TRBJ1-1): EAGVTQFPSHSVIEKGQTVTLRCDPISGHDNLYWYRRVMGKEIKFLLHFVKESKQDESGMPNNRFLAERTGGTYSTLKVQPAELEDSGVYFCASSHGLRPEAFFGQGTRLTVV.